Listed below are T cell receptor beta chains from one sample, sequenced in a study of shared clonotypes between healthy human individuals. The repertoire was sequenced with immunoSEQ multiplex PCR; TCRdb's copy has only in-frame clones and lacks some. The data hold more than 2 million clones, with 95% observed a single time. Sequenced input: naive CD4+ T cells sorted from blood. Every receptor here comes from a man aged 18 to 35 in good health. The CDR3 runs from the conserved cysteine through the conserved F or W. The order of the fields is V gene, CDR3 length, clone size, J gene, D gene, CDR3 DNA, CDR3 protein. D genes are given only for firm matches. The size field is filled for only some rows; it gives once, few, many or a size class.

V: TRBV2; length: 14; size: NA; J: TRBJ1-1; D: TRBD1; DNA: TGTGCCAGCAGCCGACAGGGGGCGGACACTGAAGCTTTCTTT; CDR3: CASSRQGADTEAFF
V: TRBV27; length: 14; size: NA; J: TRBJ2-6; D: NA; DNA: TGTGCCAGCAGTTTGACAGCTGGGGCCAACGTCCTGACTTTC; CDR3: CASSLTAGANVLTF
V: TRBV30; length: 12; size: NA; J: TRBJ2-7; D: TRBD2; DNA: TGTGCCTGGAGTCCGGGGGGGGAAGAGCAGTACTTC; CDR3: CAWSPGGEEQYF
V: TRBV5-1; length: 13; size: NA; J: TRBJ1-2; D: NA; DNA: TGCGCCAGCAGCGCCCCGGGGGGGCCCGGCTACACCTTC; CDR3: CASSAPGGPGYTF
V: TRBV7-2; length: 15; size: NA; J: TRBJ2-7; D: NA; DNA: TGTGCCAGCAGCTTCGCAGCGGGTTCTTCCTACGAGCAGTACTTC; CDR3: CASSFAAGSSYEQYF
V: TRBV30; length: 13; size: NA; J: TRBJ1-1; D: NA; DNA: TGTGCCTGGAGAGGGGGGTTGAACACTGAAGCTTTCTTT; CDR3: CAWRGGLNTEAFF
V: TRBV18; length: 14; size: NA; J: TRBJ1-1; D: NA; DNA: TGTGCCAGCTCACCAGAAAGGACAGACACTGAAGCTTTCTTT; CDR3: CASSPERTDTEAFF
V: TRBV2; length: 14; size: NA; J: TRBJ1-1; D: NA; DNA: TGTGCCAGCACATCGGCAGGGTCGGGGACTGAAGCTTTCTTT; CDR3: CASTSAGSGTEAFF
V: TRBV7-2; length: 14; size: NA; J: TRBJ2-7; D: NA; DNA: TGTGCCAGCAGCTTATCCCCCGGGGAGTCCGAGCAGTACTTC; CDR3: CASSLSPGESEQYF
V: TRBV7-6; length: 14; size: NA; J: TRBJ2-3; D: NA; DNA: TGTGCCAGCAGCCAAGGGGGAGCGCAGGATACGCAGTATTTT; CDR3: CASSQGGAQDTQYF
V: TRBV5-1; length: 15; size: once; J: TRBJ1-6; D: NA; DNA: TGCGCCAGCAGCTTTTTGACTATTGCTGATTCACCCCTCCACTTT; CDR3: CASSFLTIADSPLHF
V: TRBV28; length: 14; size: once; J: TRBJ1-2; D: NA; DNA: TGTGCCAGCAGTTTCCCTGGAACGGACTATGGCTACACCTTC; CDR3: CASSFPGTDYGYTF
V: TRBV28; length: 13; size: NA; J: TRBJ2-7; D: NA; DNA: TGTGCCAGCAGTTTAGAGAGGTCCTACGAGCAGTACTTC; CDR3: CASSLERSYEQYF
V: TRBV29-1; length: 13; size: NA; J: TRBJ1-5; D: TRBD1; DNA: TGCAGCGTTCTCGGACAGGGGAATCAGCCCCAGCATTTT; CDR3: CSVLGQGNQPQHF
V: TRBV11-2; length: 15; size: NA; J: TRBJ2-2; D: NA; DNA: TGTGCCAGCAGCTTATGGGGAACCGCCACCGGGGAGCTGTTTTTT; CDR3: CASSLWGTATGELFF
V: TRBV5-1; length: 15; size: once; J: TRBJ2-3; D: NA; DNA: TGCGCCAGCAGCACCCCTGACGGTCTTGTAGATACGCAGTATTTT; CDR3: CASSTPDGLVDTQYF
V: TRBV30; length: 11; size: once; J: TRBJ1-2; D: NA; DNA: TGTGCCTGGAGTGCGGAGGGTGGCTACACCTTC; CDR3: CAWSAEGGYTF
V: TRBV23-1; length: 17; size: NA; J: TRBJ2-2; D: NA; DNA: TGCGCCAGCAGTCCCTGGGGGAGGGGGACGAACACCGGGGAGCTGTTTTTT; CDR3: CASSPWGRGTNTGELFF
V: TRBV7-9; length: 16; size: NA; J: TRBJ2-7; D: NA; DNA: TGTGCCAGCAGCTTAGTTTCCGGGAGAGGGTCCTACGAGCAGTACTTC; CDR3: CASSLVSGRGSYEQYF
V: TRBV7-3; length: 13; size: NA; J: TRBJ1-5; D: NA; DNA: TGTGCCAGCAGCTTAACGGGAGGGCAGCCCCAGCATTTT; CDR3: CASSLTGGQPQHF
V: TRBV5-1; length: 14; size: NA; J: TRBJ1-5; D: TRBD1; DNA: TGCGCCAGCAGCACAGGGGGGGGCGATCAGCCCCAGCATTTT; CDR3: CASSTGGGDQPQHF
V: TRBV5-4; length: 16; size: NA; J: TRBJ2-2; D: TRBD1; DNA: TGTGCCAGCAGCTTAGGTGGGACAGGGTATAACGGGGAGCTGTTTTTT; CDR3: CASSLGGTGYNGELFF
V: TRBV6-5; length: 13; size: NA; J: TRBJ1-2; D: NA; DNA: TGTGCCAGCAGTTACAACGCGTATTATGGCTACACCTTC; CDR3: CASSYNAYYGYTF
V: TRBV5-4; length: 14; size: NA; J: TRBJ1-2; D: NA; DNA: TGTGCCAGCAGCTTTAGGGGACCCAACTATGGCTACACCTTC; CDR3: CASSFRGPNYGYTF
V: TRBV6-5; length: 13; size: NA; J: TRBJ1-4; D: TRBD1; DNA: TGTGCCACCACGGGGACAGCTGGTGAAAAACTGTTTTTT; CDR3: CATTGTAGEKLFF
V: TRBV28; length: 14; size: NA; J: TRBJ1-2; D: NA; DNA: TGTGCCAGCCTGTCACAGGGTTTCAGCTATGGCTACACCTTC; CDR3: CASLSQGFSYGYTF
V: TRBV19; length: 13; size: NA; J: TRBJ2-7; D: NA; DNA: TGTGCCAGTAGTCGGGCGGACGCCTACGAGCAGTACTTC; CDR3: CASSRADAYEQYF
V: TRBV6-1; length: 14; size: NA; J: TRBJ2-7; D: NA; DNA: TGTGCCAGCAGAGGAGGGCTCACTACGTTCAAGCAGTACTTC; CDR3: CASRGGLTTFKQYF
V: TRBV30; length: 11; size: NA; J: TRBJ2-5; D: NA; DNA: TGTGCCTGGAGGGGTTGGGAGACCCAGTACTTC; CDR3: CAWRGWETQYF
V: TRBV6-1; length: 17; size: NA; J: TRBJ1-2; D: TRBD1; DNA: TGTGCCAGCAGTGCCCGACCGGACAGGAGATCTAACTATGGCTACACCTTC; CDR3: CASSARPDRRSNYGYTF
V: TRBV6-5; length: 15; size: once; J: TRBJ2-7; D: NA; DNA: TGTGCCAGCAGTCCTCAGACAGAGATCTCCTACGAGCAGTACTTC; CDR3: CASSPQTEISYEQYF
V: TRBV6-1; length: 15; size: NA; J: TRBJ2-2; D: NA; DNA: TGTGCCCTCCAGCAGCTATACAGTTCATCCGGGGAGCTGTTTTTT; CDR3: CALQQLYSSSGELFF
V: TRBV18; length: 14; size: NA; J: TRBJ1-5; D: NA; DNA: TGTGCCAGCTCACCGGCGGAAAACGGTCAGCCCCAGCATTTT; CDR3: CASSPAENGQPQHF
V: TRBV5-1; length: 15; size: once; J: TRBJ2-1; D: NA; DNA: TGCGCCAGCAGCTTGGTCACAGGGCTGCTTGGGGAGCAGTTCTTC; CDR3: CASSLVTGLLGEQFF
V: TRBV2; length: 15; size: NA; J: TRBJ2-2; D: TRBD1; DNA: TGTGCCAGCAATCCGGGACAGGAGAACACCGGGGAGCTGTTTTTT; CDR3: CASNPGQENTGELFF
V: TRBV11-2; length: 15; size: NA; J: TRBJ1-6; D: NA; DNA: TGTGCCAGCAGCTTAGTGGGAATTTCGGATTCACCCCTCCACTTT; CDR3: CASSLVGISDSPLHF
V: TRBV9; length: 16; size: NA; J: TRBJ1-3; D: NA; DNA: TGTGCCAGCAGCGTAGAACCAGGTAGCTCTGGAAACACCATATATTTT; CDR3: CASSVEPGSSGNTIYF
V: TRBV18; length: 13; size: NA; J: TRBJ2-7; D: NA; DNA: TGTGCCAGCTCACCATCCGTTATCAACGAGCAGTACTTC; CDR3: CASSPSVINEQYF